This TCR beta chain was captured by sequencing in a study of molecular identifiers for immune sequencing clone quantification. This clonotype occurred a few times. A single record per CDR3 protein comes from TCRdb applying MiXCR to the PCR reads. The data hold 50,000 to 65,000 distinct CDR3 sequences, with under 30% observed a single time. Germline assignment: CDR1 SGHDT and CDR2 YYEEEE. This CDR3 has 15 residues. With 7 bases removed from V and 0 bases from J, the gap between germline ends came to 14 bases. The origin of this receptor is a human donor in good health. Some libraries in this study had Jurkat cell RNA spiked in. The rearrangement joins TRBV5-6 to TRBJ1-3; weak D call: TRBD1 (5 bases). Sequences were obtained from naive CD8+ T cells from blood, with Jurkat cell RNA spiked in. The subset: FACS-sorted CD8+CD4-CCR7+CD45RA+ naive T cells. The CDR3 coding sequence is TGTGCCAGCGGCTATGGGGCATTCTCTGGAAACACCATATATTTT. It encodes CASGYGAFSGNTIYF.